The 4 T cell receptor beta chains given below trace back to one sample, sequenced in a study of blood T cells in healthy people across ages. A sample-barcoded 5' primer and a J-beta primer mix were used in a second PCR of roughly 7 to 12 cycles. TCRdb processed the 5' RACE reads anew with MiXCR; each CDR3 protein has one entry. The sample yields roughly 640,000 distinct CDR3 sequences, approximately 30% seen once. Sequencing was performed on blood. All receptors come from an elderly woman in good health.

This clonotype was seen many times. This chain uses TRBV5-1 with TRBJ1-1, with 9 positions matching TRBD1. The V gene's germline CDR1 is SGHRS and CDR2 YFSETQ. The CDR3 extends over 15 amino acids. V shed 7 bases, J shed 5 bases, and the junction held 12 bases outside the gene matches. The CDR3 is CASRDEDRGWTEAFF. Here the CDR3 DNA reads TGCGCCAGCCGGGACGAGGACAGGGGATGGACTGAAGCTTTCTTT.

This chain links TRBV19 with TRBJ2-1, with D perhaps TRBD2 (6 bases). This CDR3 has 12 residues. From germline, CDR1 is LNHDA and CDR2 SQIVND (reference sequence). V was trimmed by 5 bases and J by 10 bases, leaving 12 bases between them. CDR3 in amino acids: CASSWRGGEQFF. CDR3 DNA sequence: TGTGCCAGTAGTTGGAGGGGCGGGGAGCAGTTCTTC.

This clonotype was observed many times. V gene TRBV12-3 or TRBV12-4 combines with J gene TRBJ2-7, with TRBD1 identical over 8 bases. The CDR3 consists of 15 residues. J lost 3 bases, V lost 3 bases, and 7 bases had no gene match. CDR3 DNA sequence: TGTGCCAGCAGTTTTGGACAGGGAATGTACTACGAGCAGTACTTC. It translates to CASSFGQGMYYEQYF.

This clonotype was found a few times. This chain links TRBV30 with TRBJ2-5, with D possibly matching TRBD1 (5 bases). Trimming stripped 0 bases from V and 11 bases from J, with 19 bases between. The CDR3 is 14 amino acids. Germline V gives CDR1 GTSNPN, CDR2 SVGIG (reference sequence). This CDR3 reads CAWSVVQGGQEQYF. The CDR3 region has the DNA TGTGCCTGGAGTGTAGTGCAGGGTGGACAAGAGCAGTACTTC.